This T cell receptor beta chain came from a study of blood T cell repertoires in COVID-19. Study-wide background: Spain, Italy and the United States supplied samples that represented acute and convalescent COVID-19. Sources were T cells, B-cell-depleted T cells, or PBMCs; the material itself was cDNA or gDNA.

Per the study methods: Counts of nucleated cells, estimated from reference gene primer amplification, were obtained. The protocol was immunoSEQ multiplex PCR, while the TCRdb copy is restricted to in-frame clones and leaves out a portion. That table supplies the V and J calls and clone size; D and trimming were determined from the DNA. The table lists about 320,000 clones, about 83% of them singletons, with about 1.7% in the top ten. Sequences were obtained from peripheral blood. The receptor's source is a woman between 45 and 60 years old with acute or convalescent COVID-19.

Written as DNA, the CDR3 is TGTGCCAGCAGCCTCAGGCACGTTAACTATGGCTACACCTTC. It translates to CASSLRHVNYGYTF. This rearrangement joins TRBV3-1 (or the pseudogene TRBV3-2) to TRBJ1-2; no clear D. The length of the CDR3 is 14 residues. Trimming took off 4 bases at V and 1 base at J, with 10 bases between the two ends. Germline V gene data show CDR1 as LGHDT and CDR2 as YNNKEL (reference sequence).